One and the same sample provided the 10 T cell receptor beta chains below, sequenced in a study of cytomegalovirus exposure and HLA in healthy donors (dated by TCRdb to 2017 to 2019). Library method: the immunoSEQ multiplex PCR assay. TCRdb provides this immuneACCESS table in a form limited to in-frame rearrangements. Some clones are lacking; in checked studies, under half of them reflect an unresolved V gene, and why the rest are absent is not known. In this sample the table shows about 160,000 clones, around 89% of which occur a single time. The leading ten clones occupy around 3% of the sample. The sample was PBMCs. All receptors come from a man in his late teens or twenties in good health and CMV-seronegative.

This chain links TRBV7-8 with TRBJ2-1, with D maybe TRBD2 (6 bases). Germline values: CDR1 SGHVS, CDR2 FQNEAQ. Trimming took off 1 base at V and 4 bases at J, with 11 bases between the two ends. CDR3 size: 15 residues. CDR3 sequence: CASSLGRGLYNEQFF. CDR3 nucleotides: TGTGCCAGCAGCTTAGGGAGGGGTCTATACAATGAGCAGTTCTTC. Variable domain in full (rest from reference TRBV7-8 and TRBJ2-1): GAGVSQSPRYKVAKRGQDVALRCDPISGHVSLFWYQQALGQGPEFLTYFQNEAQLDKSGLPSDRFFAERPEGSVSTLKIQRTQQEDSAVYLCASSLGRGLYNEQFFGPGTRLTVL.

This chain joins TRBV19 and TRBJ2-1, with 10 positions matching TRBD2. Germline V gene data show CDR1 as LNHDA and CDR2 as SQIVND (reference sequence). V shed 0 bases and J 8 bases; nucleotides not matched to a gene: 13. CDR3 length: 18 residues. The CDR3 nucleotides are TGTGCCAGTAGTATAGATCTTGAGCTAGCGGGAGTCGGGGATGAGCAGTTCTTC. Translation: CASSIDLELAGVGDEQFF.

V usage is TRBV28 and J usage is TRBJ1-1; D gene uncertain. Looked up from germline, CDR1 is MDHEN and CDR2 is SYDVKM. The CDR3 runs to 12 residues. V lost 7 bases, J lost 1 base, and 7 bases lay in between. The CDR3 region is CASKEQNTEAFF. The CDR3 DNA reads TGTGCCAGCAAAGAACAGAACACTGAAGCTTTCTTT. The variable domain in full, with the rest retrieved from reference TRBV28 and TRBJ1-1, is DVKVTQSSRYLVKRTGEKVFLECVQDMDHENMFWYRQDPGLGLRLIYFSYDVKMKEKGDIPEGYSVSREKKERFSLILESASTNQTSMYLCASKEQNTEAFFGQGTRLTVV.

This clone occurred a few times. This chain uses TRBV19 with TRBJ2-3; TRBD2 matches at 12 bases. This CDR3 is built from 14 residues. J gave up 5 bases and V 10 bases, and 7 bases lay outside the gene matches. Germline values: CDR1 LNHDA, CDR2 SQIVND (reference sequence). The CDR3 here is CANLTSGGEDTQYF. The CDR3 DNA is TGTGCCAATCTGACTAGCGGGGGAGAAGATACGCAGTATTTT.

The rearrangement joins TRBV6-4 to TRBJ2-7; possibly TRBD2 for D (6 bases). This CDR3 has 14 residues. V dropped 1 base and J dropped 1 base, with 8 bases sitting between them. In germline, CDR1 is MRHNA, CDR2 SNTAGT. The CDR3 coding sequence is TGTGCCAGCAGTGACTACGGAGGGTCCTACGAGCAGTACTTC. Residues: CASSDYGGSYEQYF.

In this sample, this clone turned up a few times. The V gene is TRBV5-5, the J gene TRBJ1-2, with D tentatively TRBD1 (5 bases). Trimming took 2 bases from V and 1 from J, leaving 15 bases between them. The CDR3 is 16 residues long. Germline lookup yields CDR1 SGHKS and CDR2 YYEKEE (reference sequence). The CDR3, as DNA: TGTGCCAGCAGCTTTTCAGGCGGGGGGAGTAACTATGGCTACACCTTC. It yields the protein CASSFSGGGSNYGYTF.

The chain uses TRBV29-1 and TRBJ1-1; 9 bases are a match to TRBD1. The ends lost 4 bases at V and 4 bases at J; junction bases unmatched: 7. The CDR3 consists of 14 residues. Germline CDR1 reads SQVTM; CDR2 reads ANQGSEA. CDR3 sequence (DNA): TGCAGCGTTGGTGGGACAGGGATTAGCACTGAAGCTTTCTTT. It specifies CSVGGTGISTEAFF.

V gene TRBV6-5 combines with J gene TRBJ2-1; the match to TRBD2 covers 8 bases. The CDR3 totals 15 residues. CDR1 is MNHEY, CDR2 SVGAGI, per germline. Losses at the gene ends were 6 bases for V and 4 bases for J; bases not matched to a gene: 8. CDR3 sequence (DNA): TGTGCCAGCAGCCCCTCGGGGGGGCTGTACAATGAGCAGTTCTTC. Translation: CASSPSGGLYNEQFF.

This CDR3 reads CASSPAAGGSGELFF. The CDR3 DNA reads as TGTGCCAGCTCACCAGCAGCGGGAGGTTCCGGGGAGCTGTTTTTT. V gene TRBV18 combines with J gene TRBJ2-2, with TRBD2 matching 9 bases. The CDR3 loop spans 15 amino acids. After removal of 2 bases from V and 6 bases from J, the junction contained 4 bases not matched to a gene. Germline V lookup: CDR1 KGHSH, CDR2 LQKENI.

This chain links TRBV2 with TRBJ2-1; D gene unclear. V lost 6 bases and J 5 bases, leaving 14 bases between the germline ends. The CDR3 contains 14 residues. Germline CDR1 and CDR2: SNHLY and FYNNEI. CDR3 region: CASSFLRRDNEQFF. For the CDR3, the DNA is TGTGCCAGCAGCTTTTTGCGCCGGGACAATGAGCAGTTCTTC.